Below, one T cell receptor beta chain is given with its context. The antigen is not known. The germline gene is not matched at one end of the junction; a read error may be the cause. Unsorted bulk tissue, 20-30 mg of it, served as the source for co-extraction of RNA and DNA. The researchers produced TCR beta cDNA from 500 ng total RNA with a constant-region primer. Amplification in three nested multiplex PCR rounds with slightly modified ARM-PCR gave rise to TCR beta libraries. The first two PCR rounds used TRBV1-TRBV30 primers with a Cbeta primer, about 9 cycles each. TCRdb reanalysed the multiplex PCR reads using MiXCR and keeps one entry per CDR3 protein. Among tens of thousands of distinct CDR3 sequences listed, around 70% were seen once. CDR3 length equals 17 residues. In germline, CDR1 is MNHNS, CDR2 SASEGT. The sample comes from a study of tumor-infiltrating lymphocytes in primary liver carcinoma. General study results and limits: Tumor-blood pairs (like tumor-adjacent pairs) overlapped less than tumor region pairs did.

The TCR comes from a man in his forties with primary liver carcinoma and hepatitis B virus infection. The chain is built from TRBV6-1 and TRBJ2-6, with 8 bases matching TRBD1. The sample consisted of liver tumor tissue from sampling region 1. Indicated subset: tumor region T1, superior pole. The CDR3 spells CASILGQDRSGVNVLTF. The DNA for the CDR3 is TGTGCCAGCATCCTGGGACAGGACCGCTCTGGGGTCAACGTCCTGACTTTC.